This is a list of T cell receptor beta chains from one sample in a study of control samples from healthy donors and cancer patients. Method: immunoSEQ multiplex PCR; TCRdb's copy keeps in-frame clones and lacks some. The table lists around 26,000 clones, 82% of them singletons. Material: PBMCs. The receptors shown here come from a man aged 60 to 75 with colorectal cancer. Both conserved end residues are part of each CDR3. The D gene is left open where the match is weak. The size of a clone is reported for some rows only, either as once, few or many, or as a class for expanded clones.

CDR3nt	CDR3aa	abundance	d_gene	j_gene	v_gene
TGTGCCATCAGGGGCCGGCTCTCCTACGAGCAGTACTTC	CAIRGRLSYEQYF	-	-	TRBJ2-7	TRBV10-3
TGTGCCAGCTCACCACCGTCGGGTTATGCAGATACGCAGTATTTT	CASSPPSGYADTQYF	-	-	TRBJ2-3	TRBV18
TGCAGTGCCCCCGTCGGCTACACCTTC	CSAPVGYTF	-	-	TRBJ1-2	TRBV20-1
TGTGCCATCAGTGAGGCAGGCTATGGCTACACCTTC	CAISEAGYGYTF	few	-	TRBJ1-2	TRBV10-3
TGTGCCAGCAGGGGACAGGGTGGAGTAAATTCACCCCTCCACTTT	CASRGQGGVNSPLHF	-	TRBD1	TRBJ1-6	TRBV5-5
TGTGCCATCAGTGAGGGCCGAGCGAATCAGCCCCAGCATTTT	CAISEGRANQPQHF	few	-	TRBJ1-5	TRBV10-3
TGCGCCAGCAGTGAGACGACCGGGGGCCCCTACGAGCAGTACTTC	CASSETTGGPYEQYF	-	-	TRBJ2-7	TRBV10-1
TGCGCCAGCAGCTCCTGGGTTGGCGGGGAGGCAGATACGCAGTATTTT	CASSSWVGGEADTQYF	-	-	TRBJ2-3	TRBV5-1
TGTGCCAGCAGCTTGGGGCAGGCTAATGAAAAACTGTTTTTT	CASSLGQANEKLFF	few	-	TRBJ1-4	TRBV7-9
TGTGCCAGCAGTTTTTTAAGGGGAGGGAATTCACCCCTCCACTTT	CASSFLRGGNSPLHF	-	-	TRBJ1-6	TRBV27
TGTGCCAGCAGCCACTATCCAGGACGGGTTAGTAATTCACCCCTCCACTTT	CASSHYPGRVSNSPLHF	-	-	TRBJ1-6	TRBV3-1/TRBV3-2
TGTGCCACCAGTGAAGGGGAGGTACGCGGGTACAATGAGCAGTTCTTC	CATSEGEVRGYNEQFF	-	-	TRBJ2-1	TRBV24-1
TGTGCCAGCAGTTACTCGCGAAACAGGGGGAGTGAAGCTTTCTTT	CASSYSRNRGSEAFF	-	TRBD1	TRBJ1-1	TRBV6-2/TRBV6-3
TGTGCCAGTAGTATAGGTTTAGGGGGCGTCACTGAAGCTTTCTTT	CASSIGLGGVTEAFF	-	TRBD1	TRBJ1-1	TRBV19
TGTGCCAGCAGCGCACCGCTCAGGGAAGGTGGAAACACCATATATTTT	CASSAPLREGGNTIYF	-	-	TRBJ1-3	TRBV7-8
TGTGCCAGCAGTGAATCCAAGCGGCCGCTCGACCTCTATGGCTACACCTTC	CASSESKRPLDLYGYTF	-	-	TRBJ1-2	TRBV2
TGTGCCAGTAGTATAAGGGAAAACTCCTACGAGCAGTACTTC	CASSIRENSYEQYF	-	-	TRBJ2-7	TRBV19
TGCGCCAGCAGCTTCGCGGGGGGCAACACCGGGGAGCTGTTTTTT	CASSFAGGNTGELFF	-	TRBD2	TRBJ2-2	TRBV5-1
TGTGCCACTGAGGGCAGACAGAGACCCATGAACACTGAAGCTTTCTTT	CATEGRQRPMNTEAFF	-	-	TRBJ1-1	TRBV19
TGTGCCAGCAACTACGGTAACTCTGGGGCCAACGTCCTGACTTTC	CASNYGNSGANVLTF	once	-	TRBJ2-6	TRBV6-6
TGTGCCAGCAGCTCCCCGGGACTCGGAAAACTGTTTTTT	CASSSPGLGKLFF	-	-	TRBJ1-4	TRBV7-2
TGTGCCAGCAGTGCAGGACAAGGTAACAATGAAAAACTGTTTTTT	CASSAGQGNNEKLFF	-	-	TRBJ1-4	TRBV2
TGTGCCAGCAGTTTAGGGGGGGGACGAGAGACCCAGTACTTC	CASSLGGGRETQYF	few	TRBD2	TRBJ2-5	TRBV28
TGTGCCATCAGTGACTACTCGGGGACGCAAGGGGGTGGCTACACCTTC	CAISDYSGTQGGGYTF	-	-	TRBJ1-2	TRBV10-3
TGCACCAGCAGGTTCACAAGTTTGTGCACAAGTCGGGCCAACGTCCTGACTTTC	CTSRFTSLCTSRANVLTF	-	-	TRBJ2-6	TRBV1
TGTGCCAGCAGCCGGGGCACCGGGGAGCTGTTTTTT	CASSRGTGELFF	-	-	TRBJ2-2	TRBV12-3/TRBV12-4
TGTGCCAGCAGAAAAGGGCTAGCGGGGGGTAGCACAGATACGCAGTATTTT	CASRKGLAGGSTDTQYF	-	TRBD2	TRBJ2-3	TRBV11-2
TGTGCCAGTAGTATCTCTCAGGTCCAAGAGACCCAGTACTTC	CASSISQVQETQYF	-	-	TRBJ2-5	TRBV19
TGTGCCAGCAGTTTTACGGGACAGCAAGAGACCCAGTACTTC	CASSFTGQQETQYF	-	TRBD1	TRBJ2-5	TRBV27
TGCGCCAGCAAAGGGACAGGGTTAGGAGGCACTGAAGCTTTCTTT	CASKGTGLGGTEAFF	-	TRBD1	TRBJ1-1	TRBV5-1
TGTGCCAGCGCCCGGTCGGGGGGCAAGGATGGCTACACCTTC	CASARSGGKDGYTF	-	-	TRBJ1-2	TRBV27
TGTGCCAGCAGGTTGACAGGAATTGGAAACACCATATATTTT	CASRLTGIGNTIYF	-	-	TRBJ1-3	TRBV6-5
TGTGCCAGCAGGTTTGGGGTTGGACCGAATGAAGCTTTCTTT	CASRFGVGPNEAFF	-	-	TRBJ1-1	TRBV25-1
TGTGCCTGGTCCAAGGCCAGGGGCAATCAGCCCCAGCATTTT	CAWSKARGNQPQHF	-	-	TRBJ1-5	TRBV30
TGCGCCAGCAGCCACGGGGACAGGGGAATGGAAGAGACCCAGTACTTC	CASSHGDRGMEETQYF	-	TRBD1	TRBJ2-5	TRBV5-1
TGTGCCGGCAGCTTAGACGGGAATGAGCAGTTCTTC	CAGSLDGNEQFF	-	-	TRBJ2-1	TRBV7-8